This T cell receptor beta chain derives from a study of blood T cell repertoires in COVID-19. Assay: immunoSEQ multiplex PCR; the TCRdb copy retains only in-frame clones and omits some. Among just over 250,000 clones listed, 87% were seen once. This CDR3 contains 11 residues. The V end lost 6 bases, the J end lost 5 bases, and 8 bases lay between the germline ends. CDR1 and CDR2 from the germline V gene are MDHEN and SYDVKM. The rearrangement uses TRBV28 and TRBJ2-7; D gene uncertain. This TCR was sampled from a woman aged 50 to 65 with acute or convalescent COVID-19. The specimen sequenced was peripheral blood. CDR3 sequence reads: CASRLVNEQYF. The CDR3 DNA reads as TGTGCCAGCAGATTAGTAAACGAGCAGTACTTC. Complete variable domain (other parts from reference TRBV28 and TRBJ2-7): DVKVTQSSRYLVKRTGEKVFLECVQDMDHENMFWYRQDPGLGLRLIYFSYDVKMKEKGDIPEGYSVSREKKERFSLILESASTNQTSMYLCASRLVNEQYFGPGTRLTVT.